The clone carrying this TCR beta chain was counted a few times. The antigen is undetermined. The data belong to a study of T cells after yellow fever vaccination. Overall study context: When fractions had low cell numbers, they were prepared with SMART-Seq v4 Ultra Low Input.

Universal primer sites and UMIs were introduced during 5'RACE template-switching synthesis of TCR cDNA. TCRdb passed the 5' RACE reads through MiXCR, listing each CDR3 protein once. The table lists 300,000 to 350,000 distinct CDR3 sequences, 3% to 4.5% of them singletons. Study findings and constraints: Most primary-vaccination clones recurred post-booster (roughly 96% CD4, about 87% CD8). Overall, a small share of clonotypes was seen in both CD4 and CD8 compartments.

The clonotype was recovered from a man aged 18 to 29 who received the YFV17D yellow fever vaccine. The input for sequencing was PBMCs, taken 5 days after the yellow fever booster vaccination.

CDR3 coding DNA: TGTGCCAGCAGCCCCGCTAGGACAGGTATCACTGAAGCTTTCTTT. It codes for CASSPARTGITEAFF. The rearrangement uses TRBV7-8 and TRBJ1-1; 7 bases are shared with TRBD1. The CDR3 has 15 amino acids. In germline, CDR1 is SGHVS, CDR2 FQNEAQ. The V segment lost 5 bases and the J segment 4 bases; nucleotides outside the gene matches: 10.